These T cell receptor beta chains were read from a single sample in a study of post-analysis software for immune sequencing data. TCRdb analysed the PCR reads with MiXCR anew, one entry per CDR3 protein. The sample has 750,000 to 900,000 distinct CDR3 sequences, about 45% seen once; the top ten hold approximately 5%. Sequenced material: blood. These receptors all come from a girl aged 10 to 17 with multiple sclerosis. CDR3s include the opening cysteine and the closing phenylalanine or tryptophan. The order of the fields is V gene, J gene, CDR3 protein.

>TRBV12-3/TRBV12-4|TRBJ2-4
CASSLWGLGGKNIQYF
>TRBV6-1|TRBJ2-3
CASSEIRGDTQYF
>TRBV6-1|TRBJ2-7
CASSVHGFEGYEQYF
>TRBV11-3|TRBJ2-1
CASNPFKGLGYNEQFF
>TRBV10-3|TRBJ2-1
CAISRLAEPNNEQFF
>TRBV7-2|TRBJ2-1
CASSLVGGTYNEQFF
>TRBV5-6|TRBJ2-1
CASSPTGNEQFF
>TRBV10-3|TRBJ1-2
CAISEPNGGYTF
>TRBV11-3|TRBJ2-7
CASSLLAGTDYEQYF
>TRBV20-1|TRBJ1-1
CSARDLFVQGGTEAFF
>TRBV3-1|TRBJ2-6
CASSQGGRIYSGANVLTF
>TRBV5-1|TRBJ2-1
CASSLPTDNEQFF
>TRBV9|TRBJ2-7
CASSVGLAGYEQYF
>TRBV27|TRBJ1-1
CASGARWRNTEAFF
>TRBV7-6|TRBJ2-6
CASSLGGDYPSGANVLTF
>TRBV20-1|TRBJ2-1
CSAMPGLGGNEQFF
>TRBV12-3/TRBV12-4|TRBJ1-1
CASSPDRARVYTEAFF
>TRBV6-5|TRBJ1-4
CASSRQGRKLFF
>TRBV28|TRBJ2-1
CASTERGTFNEQFF
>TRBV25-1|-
CASSELAGFSYEQYF
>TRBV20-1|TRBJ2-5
CSASPVSGGDRTQYF
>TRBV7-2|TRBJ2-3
CASSPASGRGTDTQYF
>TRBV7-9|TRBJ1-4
CASSGQVPRANEKLFF
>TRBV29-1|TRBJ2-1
CSGGLGPYNEQFF
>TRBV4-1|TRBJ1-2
CASAEGQGNVYGYTF
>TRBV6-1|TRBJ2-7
CASSEAGAAYEQYF
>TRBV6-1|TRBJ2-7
CASSGDRGSFMDEQYF
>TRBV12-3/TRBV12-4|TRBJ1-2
CASSPRTGGSGYTF
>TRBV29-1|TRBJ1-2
CSVAGGTGINYGYTF
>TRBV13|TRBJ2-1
CASTRDREKGEQFF
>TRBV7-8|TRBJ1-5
CASSFTTRTGLQPQHF
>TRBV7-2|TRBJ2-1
CASRNPASAPDEQFF
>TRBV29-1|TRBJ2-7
CSVEGGTGAPLYEQYF
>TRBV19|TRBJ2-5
CASSPLRTRVGQETQYF
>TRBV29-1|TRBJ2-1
CSVEDHWGTSYNEQFF
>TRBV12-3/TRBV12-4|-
CASTLRTEQETQYF
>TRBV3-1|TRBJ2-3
CASSQDSVDTQYF
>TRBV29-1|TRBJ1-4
CSVVQAGPSNEKLFF
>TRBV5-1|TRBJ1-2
CASSLGDPRNYGYTF